The sequence of this TCR beta chain was determined in a study of metastatic and nonmetastatic thyroid tumors. Overall study context: Comparative analysis of repertoires was undertaken across blood and tumor or nodule tissue obtained from malignant and benign thyroid patients. Regarding the study as a whole: The reported finding was significantly higher TCR beta diversity in malignant thyroid tumors relative to benign nodules, in blood and tumor.

This clone was counted ten times or more. Its specificity is unknown. Before thyroid surgery, none of the patients had received any treatment. Per the study methods: Building a distant-metastasis classifier for papillary thyroid cancer drew on CDR3 differences across clinicopathological groups. TCRdb used MiXCR to call clones anew from the PCR reads. These V and J calls derive from TCRdb rather than the authors' analysis. The profile shows over 70,000 clones, roughly 18% of them singletons. The CDR3 covers 13 residues. Germline V CDR1 and CDR2: SNHLY, FYNNEI. The V segment lost 6 bases and the J segment 2 bases; nucleotides outside the gene matches: 4.

The clonotype originates from a female donor with papillary thyroid cancer or a benign thyroid nodule (not recorded which). Some clones in this sample may be carry-over from other donors' samples. What was sequenced was blood. The V and J genes are TRBV2 and TRBJ2-7; 7 nucleotides align to TRBD2. For the CDR3, the DNA is TGTGCCAGCAGGGCTAGCGGAACCTACGAGCAGTACTTC. It codes for CASRASGTYEQYF.